These 11 T cell receptor beta chains were all obtained from the same sample, sequenced in a study of low-dose radiotherapy and immunotherapy resistance in tumors. TRAV- and TRBV-specific primers were used for first-strand cDNA, which covered alpha and beta chains. The authors ran roughly 20 PCR cycles to amplify TCRs with a constant-region primer and V-primer adapter. TCRdb re-called the reads through MiXCR, storing one row per CDR3 protein. The sample consists of over 7,000 distinct CDR3 sequences, more than 65% of them appearing once. These receptors originate from a human donor with advanced metastatic prostate, ovarian, gallbladder or colorectal cancer (not recorded which). This table probably holds off-target reads from a library built for another chain.

This clonotype was observed a few times. J is TRBJ1-3 and V is TRBV2; TRBD1 matches at 7 bases. The CDR3 is 15 residues long. CDR1 and CDR2 from the germline V gene are SNHLY and FYNNEI. The J segment lost 4 bases and the V segment lost 6 bases, leaving 9 bases of the junction unmatched. The CDR3 spells CASSRHRGEGNTIYF. The CDR3 DNA sequence: TGTGCCAGCAGCCGCCACAGGGGTGAAGGAAACACCATATATTTT.

The rearrangement links TRBV11-2 to TRBJ2-1, with D unclear. Germline assignment: CDR1 SGHAT and CDR2 FQNNGV. V was cut by 5 bases and J by 2 bases, with 10 bases left in between. This CDR3 region has 14 residues. CDR3 residues: CASSHDTAYNEQFF. The CDR3 nucleotides are TGTGCCAGCAGCCACGACACCGCCTACAATGAGCAGTTCTTC.

A note on this clonotype: One end of the junction fails to match germline, which may point to a read error. The chain employs TRBV2 and TRBJ1-6, with D possibly matching TRBD1 (5 bases). This CDR3 spans 15 amino acids. The germline CDR1 and CDR2 sequences are SNHLY and FYNNEI. The CDR3 is CAENRGNTNAGKSTF. For the CDR3, the DNA is TGTGCAGAGAATAGGGGTAACACCAATGCAGGCAAATCAACCTTT.

The CDR3 DNA reads as TGTGCCAGCAGTGAAGTGTCTGCAGATACGCAGTATTTT. Residues: CASSEVSADTQYF. This chain connects TRBV2 to TRBJ2-3; the D is unclear. Germline-derived CDR1 and CDR2 are SNHLY and FYNNEI. V lost 1 base, J lost 4 bases, and 6 bases lay in between. This CDR3 is built from 13 residues.

Only a few counts were recorded for this clonotype. J is TRBJ1-2 and V is TRBV5-1; D may be TRBD1 (5 bases). V was clipped by 4 bases and J by 6 bases, with 22 bases between them. Germline CDR1 is SGHRS and CDR2 is YFSETQ. The CDR3 extends over 16 amino acids. The CDR3 bases are TGCGCCAGCAGCCCGGGGACTTCTCCGGACGTGAATGGCTACACCTTC. This sequence encodes CASSPGTSPDVNGYTF. The whole variable domain, remainder taken from reference TRBV5-1 and TRBJ1-2, is KAGVTQTPRYLIKTRGQQVTLSCSPISGHRSVSWYQQTPGQGLQFLFEYFSETQRNKGNFPGRFSGRQFSNSRSEMNVSTLELGDSALYLCASSPGTSPDVNGYTFGSGTRLTVV.

The rearrangement uses TRBV6-2 or TRBV6-3 and TRBJ1-5, with 11 bases lining up with TRBD1. This CDR3 is built from 15 residues. V lost 6 bases and J lost 2; bases outside the gene matches: 3. Germline assignment: CDR1 MNHEY and CDR2 SVGEGT. CDR3 nucleotide sequence: TGTGCCAGCAGAAAGGACAGGGGGCGCAATCAGCCCCAGCATTTT. It codes for CASRKDRGRNQPQHF.

This chain uses TRBV19 with TRBJ2-1; perhaps TRBD2 as D (7 bases). CDR3 length: 17 residues. Germline CDR1 and CDR2: LNHDA and SQIVND (reference sequence). V lost 5 bases and J 0 bases, leaving 17 bases between the germline ends. The CDR3: CASSPGGRTSSYNEQFF. Written as DNA, the CDR3 is TGTGCCAGTAGTCCCGGGGGGCGGACGAGCTCCTACAATGAGCAGTTCTTC.

A few counts support this clonotype. The rearrangement joins TRBV4-2 to TRBJ2-7, with TRBD2 identical over 10 bases. Trimming cost V 1 base and J 4 bases; bases outside gene matches: 1. The CDR3 covers 14 residues. CDR1 is LGHNA and CDR2 is YNFKEQ in the germline V gene. CDR3 region: CASSQVAGGYEQYF. The CDR3 DNA reads TGTGCCAGCAGCCAAGTAGCGGGGGGTTACGAGCAGTACTTC.

The rearrangement joins TRBV19 to TRBJ2-2; 8 bases are shared with TRBD1. V shed 11 bases and J 3 bases; nucleotides not matched to a gene: 8. This CDR3 has 14 residues. Germline-derived CDR1 and CDR2 are LNHDA and SQIVND (reference sequence). The CDR3 DNA is TGTGCCGCCGAAGGACAGGGTTACACCGGGGAGCTGTTTTTT. It encodes CAAEGQGYTGELFF.

The J gene is TRBJ2-3, the V gene TRBV18, with D possibly matching TRBD2 (5 bases). The CDR3 consists of 13 residues. The V gene's germline CDR1 is KGHSH and CDR2 LQKENI. V was clipped by 6 bases and J by 6 bases, with 13 bases between them. The CDR3 here is CASSPGSQDTQYF. CDR3 bases: TGTGCCAGCTCCCCGGGGTCCCAGGATACGCAGTATTTT.

This clonotype was picked up a small number of times. The J gene is TRBJ2-7, the V gene TRBV12-3 or TRBV12-4; D unclear. The V end lost 3 bases, the J end lost 6 bases, and 9 bases lay between the germline ends. The CDR3 has 12 residues. DNA of the CDR3: TGTGCCAGCAGTTTTATCAGCAGCGAGCAGTACTTC. Translation: CASSFISSEQYF.